This T cell receptor (beta chain) was identified during a study of T cells in Graves' hyperthyroidism and ophthalmopathy. Overall study context: Peripheral blood was acquired at first diagnosis, ahead of any therapy whatsoever.

Amplified TCR beta CDR3 regions derived from RNA transcripts. First-round RT-PCR targeting the TCR CDR3 was performed with the HTBI primer set. TCRdb reanalysed the multiplex PCR reads using MiXCR and keeps one entry per CDR3 protein. The sample shows around 620,000 distinct CDR3 sequences, approximately 15% of them seen only once. The CDR3 has 14 amino acids. Trimming cost V 6 bases and J 5 bases; bases outside gene matches: 7. Germline CDR1 reads MNHEY; CDR2 reads SMNVEV (reference sequence). This clonotype was obtained from a woman aged 18-29 years with Graves' ophthalmopathy. The rearrangement links TRBV27 to TRBJ1-2, with 9 positions matching TRBD1. The sample consisted of blood. The CDR3: CASSPGTGTYGYTF. The CDR3 region has the DNA TGTGCCAGCAGCCCAGGGACAGGGACATATGGCTACACCTTC.